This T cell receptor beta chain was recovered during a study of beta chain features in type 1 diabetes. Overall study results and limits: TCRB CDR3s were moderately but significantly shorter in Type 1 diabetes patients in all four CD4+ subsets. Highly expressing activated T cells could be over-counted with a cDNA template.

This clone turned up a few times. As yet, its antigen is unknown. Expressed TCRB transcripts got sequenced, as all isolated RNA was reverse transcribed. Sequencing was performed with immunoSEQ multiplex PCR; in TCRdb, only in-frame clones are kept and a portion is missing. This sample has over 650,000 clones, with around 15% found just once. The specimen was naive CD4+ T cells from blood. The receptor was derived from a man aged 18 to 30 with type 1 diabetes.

CDR3 residues: CASSLGGLVVNEQYF. The CDR3 bases are TGTGCCAGCAGCTTGGGCGGACTAGTTGTAAACGAGCAGTACTTC. The chain joins TRBV7-2 to TRBJ2-7; 7 nucleotides match TRBD2. Germline trimming cut 3 bases from V and 5 bases from J; bases unmatched to any gene: 10. Germline CDR1 SGHTA, CDR2 FQGNSA. The CDR3 runs to 15 residues.